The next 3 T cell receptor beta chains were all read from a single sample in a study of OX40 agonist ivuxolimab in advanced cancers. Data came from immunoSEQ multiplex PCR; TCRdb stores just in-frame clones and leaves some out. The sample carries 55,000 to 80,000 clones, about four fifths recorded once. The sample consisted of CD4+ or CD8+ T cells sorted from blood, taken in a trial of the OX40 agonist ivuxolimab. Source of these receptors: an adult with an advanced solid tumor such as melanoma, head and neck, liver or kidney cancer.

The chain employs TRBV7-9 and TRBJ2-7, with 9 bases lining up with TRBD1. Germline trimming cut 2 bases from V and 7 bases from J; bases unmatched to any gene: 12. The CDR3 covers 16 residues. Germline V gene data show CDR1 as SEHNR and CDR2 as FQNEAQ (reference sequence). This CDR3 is CASSLRRGQGRGEQYF. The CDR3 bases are TGTGCCAGCAGCTTAAGGCGGGGACAGGGCCGAGGGGAGCAGTACTTC.

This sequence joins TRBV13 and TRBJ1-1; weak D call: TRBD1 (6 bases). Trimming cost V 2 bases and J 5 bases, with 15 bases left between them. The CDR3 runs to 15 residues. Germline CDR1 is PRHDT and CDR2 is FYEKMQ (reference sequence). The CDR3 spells CASSLTPGASTEAFF. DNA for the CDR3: TGTGCCAGCAGCTTAACCCCGGGGGCGAGTACTGAAGCTTTCTTT.

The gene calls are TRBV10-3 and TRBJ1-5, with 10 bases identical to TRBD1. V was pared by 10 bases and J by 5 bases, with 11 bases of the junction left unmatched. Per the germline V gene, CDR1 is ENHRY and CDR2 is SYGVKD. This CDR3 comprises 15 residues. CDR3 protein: CATHQGQGTDQPQHF. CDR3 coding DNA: TGTGCCACCCACCAGGGACAGGGGACCGATCAGCCCCAGCATTTT.